These 14 T cell receptor beta chains came from one sample sequenced in a study of OX40 agonist ivuxolimab in advanced cancers. The data were produced by immunoSEQ multiplex PCR, yet TCRdb's version contains in-frame clones alone and is incomplete. Altogether roughly 70,000 clones are present, roughly 87% being singletons, with the ten largest covering about 2.7%. The source material was CD4+ or CD8+ T cells sorted from blood, sampled in a trial of the OX40 agonist ivuxolimab. The receptors derive from an adult with an advanced solid tumor such as melanoma, head and neck, liver or kidney cancer.

V and J are TRBV5-1 and TRBJ1-4; D is possibly TRBD1 (6 bases). From germline, CDR1 is SGHRS and CDR2 YFSETQ. V was trimmed by 3 bases and J by 7 bases, leaving 13 bases between them. This CDR3 contains 14 residues. The CDR3: CASSSQGPGEKLFF. CDR3 DNA sequence: TGCGCCAGCAGCTCACAGGGTCCGGGTGAAAAACTGTTTTTT.

J is TRBJ2-3 and V is TRBV18, with D uncertain. Germline values: CDR1 KGHSH, CDR2 LQKENI. This CDR3 is built from 13 residues. The V end was cut by 4 bases, the J end by 2 bases, with 7 bases between. CDR3 sequence (DNA): TGTGCCAGCTCACGGCAGAACACAGATACGCAGTATTTT. Its protein is CASSRQNTDTQYF.

CDR3 loop: CASSTELGVYTGELFF. The CDR3 nucleotides are TGTGCCAGTAGTACTGAACTAGGGGTTTACACCGGGGAGCTGTTTTTT. V usage is TRBV19 and J usage is TRBJ2-2; D may correspond to TRBD1 or TRBD2 (5 bases each). The V and J ends lost 4 bases and 3 bases respectively, with 15 bases between them. Germline loops: CDR1 LNHDA, CDR2 SQIVND (reference sequence). The CDR3 extends over 16 amino acids.

The chain employs TRBV9 and TRBJ2-7, with 7 nucleotides matching TRBD2. Germline V gene lookup returns CDR1 SGDLS and CDR2 YYNGEE. The CDR3 is 15 residues long. V was clipped by 0 bases and J by 2 bases; unmatched bases: 5. CDR3 coding DNA: TGTGCCAGCAGCGTAGATCCTAGCGGAACCTACGAGCAGTACTTC. Amino acid sequence: CASSVDPSGTYEQYF.

The CDR3 DNA follows: TGTGCCAGTAGTATAAAGTACAGGTTCCCCTCAGAGACCCAGTACTTC. Translating gives CASSIKYRFPSETQYF. The V gene is TRBV19, the J gene TRBJ2-5; D is perhaps TRBD1 (5 bases). This CDR3 has 16 amino acids. The V end was cut by 2 bases, the J end by 4 bases, with 17 bases between. CDR1 and CDR2 from the germline V gene are LNHDA and SQIVND (reference sequence). The full variable domain, completed using reference TRBV19 and TRBJ2-5, is DGGITQSPKYLFRKEGQNVTLSCEQNLNHDAMYWYRQDPGQGLRLIYYSQIVNDFQKGDIAEGYSVSREKKESFPLTVTSAQKNPTAFYLCASSIKYRFPSETQYFGPGTRLLVL.

This rearrangement joins TRBV12-5 to TRBJ2-3; unclear D gene. The germline V gene has CDR1 LGHNT and CDR2 FRNRAP. Trimming stripped 0 bases from V and 2 bases from J, with 12 bases between. This CDR3 has 16 amino acids. The CDR3 reads CASGLVTSSITDTQYF. DNA of the CDR3: TGTGCTAGTGGTTTGGTGACATCCTCTATCACAGATACGCAGTATTTT. The entire variable domain, with the rest obtained from reference TRBV12-5 and TRBJ2-3, is as follows: DARVTQTPRHKVTEMGQEVTMRCQPILGHNTVFWYRQTMMQGLELLAYFRNRAPLDDSGMPKDRFSAEMPDATLATLKIQPSEPRDSAVYFCASGLVTSSITDTQYFGPGTRLTVL.

This clone is medium-sized by share. One junction end does not reproduce the germline sequence, and a read error may be involved. V is TRBV28 and J is TRBJ2-2; 7 nucleotides match TRBD1. Looked up from germline, CDR1 is MDHEN and CDR2 is SYDVKM. The CDR3 is 13 residues long. For the CDR3, the DNA is TGTGTCAGCCGGGACAGGAACACCGGGGAGCTGTTTTTT. Protein: CVSRDRNTGELFF. Filled out from reference TRBV28 and TRBJ2-2, the complete variable domain reads DVKVTQSSRYLVKRTGEKVFLECVQDMDHENMFWYRQDPGLGLRLIYFSYDVKMKEKGDIPEGYSVSREKKERFSLILESASTNQTSMYLCVSRDRNTGELFFGEGSRLTVL.

This chain links TRBV10-1 with TRBJ2-3; TRBD2 agrees at 12 bases. CDR3 length equals 15 residues. Germline CDR1 is WNHNN and CDR2 is SYGVQD (reference sequence). V lost 6 bases, J lost 5 bases, and 6 bases stayed unmatched. DNA of the CDR3: TGCGCCAGCAGGGCGACTAGCGGGAGTCAAGATACGCAGTATTTT. Protein sequence: CASRATSGSQDTQYF.

In nucleotides, the CDR3 is TGCGCCAGCAGCTTGAGTACAGGGAGCACAGATACGCAGTATTTT. This translates into CASSLSTGSTDTQYF. V is TRBV5-1 and J is TRBJ2-3; tentative D call: TRBD1 (6 bases). The V gene's germline CDR1 is SGHRS and CDR2 YFSETQ. Between the trimmed V and J ends, which lost 1 base and 0 bases, there was a span of 9 bases. The CDR3 is 15 amino acids.

The J gene is TRBJ2-2, the V gene TRBV14, with D unresolved. This CDR3 spans 13 amino acids. V was clipped by 5 bases and J by 6 bases, with 10 bases between them. The germline V gene encodes CDR1 SGHDN and CDR2 FVKESK. CDR3 loop: CASSSLAAGELFF. CDR3 bases: TGTGCCAGCAGCAGCTTGGCGGCCGGGGAGCTGTTTTTT. Filled out from reference TRBV14 and TRBJ2-2, the complete variable domain reads EAGVTQFPSHSVIEKGQTVTLRCDPISGHDNLYWYRRVMGKEIKFLLHFVKESKQDESGMPNNRFLAERTGGTYSTLKVQPAELEDSGVYFCASSSLAAGELFFGEGSRLTVL.

V usage is TRBV6-5 and J usage is TRBJ1-2; D gene unclear. This CDR3 region has 13 residues. Trimming pared 8 bases from V and 6 bases from J, leaving 16 bases between. Germline lookup yields CDR1 MNHEY and CDR2 SVGAGI. CDR3 bases: TGTGCCAGCTCCTGGACGCGGGAAGATGGCTACACCTTC. It codes for CASSWTREDGYTF.

This clone was found once. The chain couples TRBV30 to TRBJ2-7; 9 bases are shared with TRBD1. This CDR3 is built from 14 residues. Per the germline V gene, CDR1 is GTSNPN and CDR2 is SVGIG (reference sequence). V lost 0 bases and J lost 7; bases outside the gene matches: 7. The CDR3 coding sequence is TGTGCCTGGAGTGTTGGGACAGGGTCGTCTGAGCAGTACTTC. Translated, it gives CAWSVGTGSSEQYF.

Only a few counts were recorded for this clone. V is TRBV28 and J is TRBJ1-2; tentatively, D is TRBD1 (6 bases). Germline values: CDR1 MDHEN, CDR2 SYDVKM. CDR3 length: 13 amino acids. Trimming left V 2 bases short and J 8 bases short, with 12 bases between. CDR3 bases: TGTGCCAGCAGTTTACAACCAGGGGTAGGCTACACCTTC. Its protein product is CASSLQPGVGYTF.

V is TRBV5-1 and J is TRBJ2-1; 7 positions match TRBD1. Germline-derived CDR1 and CDR2 are SGHRS and YFSETQ. This CDR3 is built from 12 residues. V shed 4 bases and J 11 bases; nucleotides not matched to a gene: 6. CDR3 sequence (DNA): TGCGCCAGCAGCGTACCGGGACAGCAGCAGTTCTTC. This translates into CASSVPGQQQFF.